Below, 16 T cell receptor beta chains from the same sample are listed, as sequenced in a study of blood T cell repertoires in COVID-19 (dated by TCRdb to about 2020). Receptor amplification or capture employed the immunoSEQ multiplex PCR assay. What TCRdb holds here is the immuneACCESS table cut down to in-frame rearrangements. Part of the clones is not present; checked against another copy, under half of the missing clones reflect an unresolved V gene, and the others are unexplained. In this sample the table shows about 180,000 clones, 86% of which occur a single time. The ten largest clones add up to around 9% of the sample. Sequenced: PBMCs or T cells enriched from blood (not recorded which). The receptors derive from a woman in her 30s who had recovered from COVID-19.

The genes are TRBV18 and TRBJ2-7, with D possibly matching TRBD2 (6 bases). Germline V gene lookup returns CDR1 KGHSH and CDR2 LQKENI. The CDR3 spans 14 residues. V lost 3 bases and J 1 base, leaving 10 bases between the germline ends. CDR3 residues: CASSPPGGSYEQYF. The CDR3 DNA is TGTGCCAGCTCACCTCCCGGGGGATCCTACGAGCAGTACTTC. Complete variable domain (other parts from reference TRBV18 and TRBJ2-7): NAGVMQNPRHLVRRRGQEARLRCSPMKGHSHVYWYRQLPEEGLKFMVYLQKENIIDESGMPKERFSAEFPKEGPSILRIQQVVRGDSAAYFCASSPPGGSYEQYFGPGTRLTVT.

This chain connects TRBV7-9 to TRBJ1-3; weak D call: TRBD1 (6 bases). Germline V lookup: CDR1 SEHNR, CDR2 FQNEAQ (reference sequence). Trimming removed 0 bases at V and 1 base at J, with 10 bases between. This CDR3 is 16 amino acids long. CDR3 residues: CASSLAAGESGNTIYF. In DNA, the CDR3 is TGTGCCAGCAGCTTAGCAGCAGGGGAATCTGGAAACACCATATATTTT.

The rearrangement joins TRBV11-3 to TRBJ2-5; D call uncertain. CDR1 is SGHNT, CDR2 YENEEA, per germline. The CDR3 runs 14 residues. Trimming took 3 bases from V and 5 from J, leaving 13 bases between them. Written as DNA, the CDR3 is TGTGCCAGCAGCTTCGGTCCCGGGTTTGAGACCCAGTACTTC. Protein product: CASSFGPGFETQYF. Combining the CDR3 with reference TRBV11-3 and TRBJ2-5 gives the whole variable domain EAGVVQSPRYKIIEKKQPVAFWCNPISGHNTLYWYLQNLGQGPELLIRYENEEAVDDSQLPKDRFSAERLKGVDSTLKIQPAELGDSAVYLCASSFGPGFETQYFGPGTRLLVL.

The J gene is TRBJ1-5, the V gene TRBV3-1 (or the pseudogene TRBV3-2), with D tentatively TRBD1 (6 bases). Trimming cost V 2 bases and J 6 bases, with 8 bases left between them. This CDR3 region has 13 residues. CDR1 is LGHDT, CDR2 YNNKEL, per germline (reference sequence). This chain's CDR3 is CASSQTGRQPQHF. DNA for the CDR3: TGTGCCAGCAGCCAAACAGGGCGTCAGCCCCAGCATTTT.

The V and J genes are TRBV18 and TRBJ2-3, with TRBD1 matching over 9 bases. In germline, CDR1 is KGHSH, CDR2 LQKENI. The CDR3 runs 17 residues. V lost 0 bases, J lost 4 bases, and 8 bases stayed unmatched. The CDR3 spells CASSPPLGQGSPDTQYF. DNA of the CDR3: TGTGCCAGCTCACCACCTCTGGGACAGGGTTCACCAGATACGCAGTATTTT.

The rearrangement links TRBV30 to TRBJ1-2; 9 nucleotides align to TRBD1. The CDR3 totals 13 residues. Trimming cost V 4 bases and J 6 bases; bases outside gene matches: 6. The germline V gene has CDR1 GTSNPN and CDR2 SVGIG (reference sequence). The CDR3 nucleotides read TGTGCCTGGACCACAGGGGGCTCGAATGGCTACACCTTC. This codes for CAWTTGGSNGYTF.

This chain uses TRBV7-6 with TRBJ1-2; weak D call: TRBD1 (6 bases). Trimming took 2 bases from V and 2 from J, leaving 15 bases between them. Germline-derived CDR1 and CDR2 are SGHVS and FNYEAQ. There are 16 residues in the CDR3. CDR3 sequence: CASSLRTEELNYGYTF. The CDR3 DNA reads as TGTGCCAGCAGCTTAAGGACAGAAGAACTAAACTATGGCTACACCTTC.

This chain connects TRBV6-5 to TRBJ2-5; 7 bases line up with TRBD1. CDR1 is MNHEY and CDR2 is SVGAGI in the germline V gene. The CDR3 extends over 15 amino acids. J gave up 4 bases and V 5 bases, and 10 bases lay outside the gene matches. The CDR3 DNA follows: TGTGCCAGCAGTCTTAGAAGGGACAGAGTAGAGACCCAGTACTTC. Protein sequence: CASSLRRDRVETQYF.

This rearrangement joins TRBV4-1 to TRBJ1-3; D is undetermined. The CDR3 loop spans 16 amino acids. CDR1 MGHRA and CDR2 YSYEKL come from the germline V gene. V was cut by 5 bases and J by 0 bases, with 14 bases left in between. This chain's CDR3 is CASSAGGPHSGNTIYF. In DNA, the CDR3 is TGCGCCAGCAGCGCCGGCGGGCCCCACTCTGGAAACACCATATATTTT.

The chain joins TRBV11-2 to TRBJ2-2; TRBD2 agrees at 9 bases. This CDR3 has 15 amino acids. The germline gives CDR1 SGHAT, CDR2 FQNNGV. Germline trimming cut 7 bases from V and 0 bases from J; bases unmatched to any gene: 3. The CDR3 DNA sequence: TGTGCCAGCATCCTAGCGGGGACGAACACCGGGGAGCTGTTTTTT. Translated: CASILAGTNTGELFF.

This clone was found a few times. The rearrangement joins TRBV25-1 to TRBJ1-5; D possibly corresponds to TRBD1 (5 bases). The CDR3 covers 14 residues. From germline, CDR1 is MGHDK and CDR2 SYGVNS. Trimming stripped 6 bases from V and 0 bases from J, with 9 bases between. The CDR3 loop is CASRETDSNQPQHF. The CDR3 nucleotides read TGTGCCAGCAGGGAGACAGATAGCAATCAGCCCCAGCATTTT. The full variable domain, completed using reference TRBV25-1 and TRBJ1-5, is EADIYQTPRYLVIGTGKKITLECSQTMGHDKMYWYQQDPGMELHLIHYSYGVNSTEKGDLSSESTVSRIRTEHFPLTLESARPSHTSQYLCASRETDSNQPQHFGDGTRLSIL.

The rearrangement links TRBV7-9 to TRBJ1-6, with 9 bases lining up with TRBD1. The CDR3 runs 15 residues. Per germline, CDR1 SEHNR and CDR2 FQNEAQ (reference sequence). The V segment lost 1 base and the J segment 8 bases; nucleotides outside the gene matches: 3. The DNA of the CDR3 is TGTGCCAGCAGCTTAGTACAGGGGGCTGATTCACCCCTCCACTTT. Encoded protein: CASSLVQGADSPLHF. Looking up the rest from reference TRBV7-9 and TRBJ1-6 gives the full variable domain: DTGVSQNPRHKITKRGQNVTFRCDPISEHNRLYWYRQTLGQGPEFLTYFQNEAQLEKSRLLSDRFSAERPKGSFSTLEIQRTEQGDSAMYLCASSLVQGADSPLHFGNGTRLTVT.

The rearrangement joins TRBV6-1 to TRBJ1-2; weak D call: TRBD1 (5 bases). CDR3 length: 13 amino acids. Germline loops: CDR1 MNHNS, CDR2 SASEGT. Trimming shortened V by 3 bases and J by 2 bases, and 7 bases separated the two germline ends. This CDR3 reads CASSEGGNYGYTF. For the CDR3, the DNA is TGTGCCAGCAGTGAGGGGGGGAACTATGGCTACACCTTC.

This clone was seen just once. The genes are TRBV30 and TRBJ1-2, with 7 bases lining up with TRBD1. CDR1 is GTSNPN, CDR2 SVGIG, per germline (reference sequence). V lost 6 bases, J lost 4 bases, and 11 bases stayed unmatched. The CDR3 loop spans 14 amino acids. CDR3 sequence: CACWPDRAGYGYTF. The CDR3 DNA reads as TGTGCCTGCTGGCCCGACAGGGCGGGCTATGGCTACACCTTC.

This clone was observed a few times. The V gene is TRBV29-1, the J gene TRBJ2-7; D is possibly TRBD1 (6 bases). V was shortened by 5 bases and J by 5 bases, with 10 bases between the two germline ends. Germline CDR1 SQVTM, CDR2 ANQGSEA. The CDR3 extends over 11 amino acids. The DNA of the CDR3 is TGCAGCGTTCTCCAGGGGAACGAGCAGTACTTC. This sequence encodes CSVLQGNEQYF.

The CDR3 DNA sequence: TGTGCCAGCAGCTTGGGGCAGGCTTCAAGCGGGAGGAAAAAAGATACGCAGTATTTT. It is translated as CASSLGQASSGRKKDTQYF. The chain uses TRBV5-8 and TRBJ2-3; 9 bases are shared with TRBD2. The CDR3 loop spans 19 amino acids. The germline V gene has CDR1 SGHTS and CDR2 YDEGEE. V lost 0 bases and J lost 5; bases outside the gene matches: 16.